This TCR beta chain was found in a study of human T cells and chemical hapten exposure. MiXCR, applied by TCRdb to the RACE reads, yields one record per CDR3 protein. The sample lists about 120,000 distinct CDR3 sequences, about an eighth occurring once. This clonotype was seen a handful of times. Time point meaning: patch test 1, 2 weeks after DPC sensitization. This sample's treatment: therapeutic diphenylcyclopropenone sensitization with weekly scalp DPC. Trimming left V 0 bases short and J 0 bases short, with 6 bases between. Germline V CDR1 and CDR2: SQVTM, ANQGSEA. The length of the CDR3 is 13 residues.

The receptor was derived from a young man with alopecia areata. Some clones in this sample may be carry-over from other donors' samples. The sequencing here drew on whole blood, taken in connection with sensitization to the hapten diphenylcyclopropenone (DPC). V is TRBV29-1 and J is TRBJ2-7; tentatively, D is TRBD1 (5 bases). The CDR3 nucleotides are TGCAGCGTTGAAGAGACAGACTCCTACGAGCAGTACTTC. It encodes CSVEETDSYEQYF.